A single sample is the source of the 28 T cell receptor beta chains below, sequenced in a study of regulatory T cells in long-lasting Graves disease. HTBI primers from iRepertoire and Arm-PCR of CDR3 regions yielded the TCR beta libraries. TCRdb itself ran the multiplex PCR reads through MiXCR, one entry per CDR3 protein. This table holds 560,000 or so distinct CDR3 sequences, 15% to 20% found once. Time point meaning: newly diagnosed GD, antithyroid drugs for less than 3 months. Extracted PBMC RNA gave rise to the TCR library. Another study also made use of these data, one on T cells in Graves' hyperthyroidism and ophthalmopathy.

Sequencing used peripheral blood mononuclear cells (PBMCs), obtained at new diagnosis, from a patient treated with antithyroid drugs. These receptors originate from a man younger than 35 with Graves disease.

J is TRBJ2-7 and V is TRBV2, with 7 bases identical to TRBD2. After removal of 7 bases from V and 4 bases from J, the junction contained 10 bases not matched to a gene. The CDR3 sequence is 14 residues long. Germline V lookup: CDR1 SNHLY, CDR2 FYNNEI. The CDR3 DNA is TGTGCCAGCAAACAGCGGGACTTGCTTTACGAGCAGTACTTC. As protein: CASKQRDLLYEQYF.

This clonotype was counted between two and nine times. The V and J genes are TRBV10-3 and TRBJ1-4; 7 bases line up with TRBD1. The length of the CDR3 is 15 residues. CDR1 is ENHRY, CDR2 SYGVKD, per germline. V shed 4 bases and J 8 bases; nucleotides not matched to a gene: 10. The DNA for the CDR3 is TGTGCCATCAGTGGGGGGACAGCGATTGAGGAAAAACTGTTTTTT. This codes for CAISGGTAIEEKLFF.

This clonotype occurred a few times. V and J are TRBV3-1 and TRBJ1-2, with no clear D. Trimming took 3 bases from V and 0 from J, leaving 5 bases between them. From germline, CDR1 is LGHDT and CDR2 YNNKEL (reference sequence). The CDR3 is 13 amino acids. As DNA, the CDR3 is TGTGCCAGCAGCCAGGCCCCTAACTATGGCTACACCTTC. It translates to CASSQAPNYGYTF.

This clonotype was observed many times. The rearrangement links TRBV2 to TRBJ1-1, with a tentative D call TRBD1 (5 bases). Germline V gives CDR1 SNHLY, CDR2 FYNNEI. V lost 6 bases and J 3 bases, leaving 11 bases between the germline ends. This CDR3 has 13 amino acids. The CDR3 loop reads CASSPQGYTEAFF. CDR3 in DNA: TGTGCCAGCAGCCCCCAGGGATACACTGAAGCTTTCTTT.

This chain uses TRBV20-1 with TRBJ2-1; D remains ambiguous. Germline lookup yields CDR1 DFQATT and CDR2 SNEGSKA (reference sequence). V lost 4 bases and J lost 0, with 7 bases in between. The CDR3 totals 13 residues. CDR3 sequence (DNA): TGCAGTGCTAAGGAGCCCTCCTACAATGAGCAGTTCTTC. It encodes CSAKEPSYNEQFF.

This clonotype was detected ten times or more. The rearrangement links TRBV20-1 to TRBJ2-3; the D gene is possibly TRBD1 (6 bases). Germline CDR1 reads DFQATT; CDR2 reads SNEGSKA (reference sequence). CDR3 size: 14 residues. The V and J ends lost 5 bases and 0 bases respectively, with 12 bases between them. The CDR3 region has the DNA TGCAGTGCTGAGAGGGGACAAAGCACAGATACGCAGTATTTT. It encodes CSAERGQSTDTQYF.

This clonotype came up a few times. CDR3: CASSGGDRPTLEQYF. The CDR3, as DNA: TGTGCCAGCAGCGGTGGGGACAGACCCACACTGGAGCAGTACTTC. This rearrangement joins TRBV7-9 to TRBJ2-7; TRBD1 matches at 7 bases. The CDR3 consists of 15 residues. Germline loops: CDR1 SEHNR, CDR2 FQNEAQ (reference sequence). V lost 5 bases, J lost 7 bases, and 14 bases stayed unmatched.

This clonotype was seen many times. This likely comes from a read error, as the CDR3 has no conserved phenylalanine or tryptophan at its end. This sequence joins TRBV2 and TRBJ1-1; D is unclear. Germline CDR1 SNHLY, CDR2 FYNNEI. Trimming cost V 6 bases and J 0 bases, with 11 bases left between them. CDR3 length equals 14 residues. The CDR3: CASRLQSMNTEAFL. In DNA form, the CDR3 reads TGTGCCAGCAGACTACAGAGTATGAACACTGAAGCTTTCCTT.

This clonotype came up many times. CDR3: CASIRRVSTDTQYF. The CDR3 DNA follows: TGTGCCAGCATAAGACGGGTTAGCACAGATACGCAGTATTTT. This chain uses TRBV2 with TRBJ2-3, with D unresolved. Trimming shortened V by 7 bases and J by 0 bases, and 11 bases separated the two germline ends. The CDR3 is 14 amino acids. Germline V gene lookup returns CDR1 SNHLY and CDR2 FYNNEI.

The chain uses TRBV29-1 and TRBJ1-2, with D tentatively TRBD1 (5 bases). V lost 7 bases to trimming and J lost 0 bases, with 9 bases between them. Germline V gives CDR1 SQVTM, CDR2 ANQGSEA. The CDR3 consists of 12 residues. CDR3: CSAGGANYGYTF. CDR3 nucleotides: TGCAGCGCGGGAGGGGCTAACTATGGCTACACCTTC.

This clonotype was counted a few times. The CDR3 region is CSVEQGIGKTEAFF. Written as DNA, the CDR3 is TGCAGCGTTGAACAGGGAATCGGAAAGACTGAAGCTTTCTTT. V usage is TRBV29-1 and J usage is TRBJ1-1, with a tentative D call TRBD1 (5 bases). The V gene lost 2 bases and the J gene lost 5 bases, with 15 bases spanning the gap. The V gene's germline CDR1 is SQVTM and CDR2 ANQGSEA. This CDR3 region has 14 residues.

J is TRBJ2-1 and V is TRBV7-2; D is perhaps TRBD2 (6 bases). Germline CDR1 reads SGHTA; CDR2 reads FQGNSA. The V end was cut by 5 bases, the J end by 7 bases, with 27 bases between. This CDR3 is built from 18 residues. In DNA, the CDR3 is TGTGCCAGCAGCGAGGGATCCCCGGGAGCGGCCCGAGGAAATGAGCAGTTCTTC. Protein: CASSEGSPGAARGNEQFF.

The genes are TRBV19 and TRBJ1-6; D is undetermined. Deletions cut 6 bases from V and 8 bases from J, with 8 bases between. Germline V gene lookup returns CDR1 LNHDA and CDR2 SQIVND (reference sequence). The CDR3 is 12 amino acids. The CDR3 DNA reads as TGTGCCAGTAGAGTCCTGGATTCACCCCTCCACTTT. This gives the protein CASRVLDSPLHF.

This clonotype has at least ten counts. The V gene is TRBV3-1, the J gene TRBJ2-7; no reliable D call. CDR3 length: 12 residues. Germline V gene lookup returns CDR1 LGHDT and CDR2 YNNKEL (reference sequence). V was cut by 1 base and J by 3 bases, with 4 bases left in between. CDR3 loop: CASSQAVYEQYF. The CDR3 DNA follows: TGTGCCAGCAGCCAAGCGGTCTACGAGCAGTACTTC.

The V gene is TRBV29-1, the J gene TRBJ1-2, with 7 bases fitting TRBD1. The CDR3 consists of 13 residues. Germline V lookup: CDR1 SQVTM, CDR2 ANQGSEA. The ends lost 6 bases at V and 2 bases at J; junction bases unmatched: 6. CDR3 sequence reads: CSVGQLLNYGYTF. CDR3 coding DNA: TGCAGCGTGGGACAGTTGTTAAACTATGGCTACACCTTC.

This clonotype was recorded at least ten times. The genes are TRBV19 and TRBJ2-2; D is perhaps TRBD1 (6 bases). The CDR3 consists of 13 residues. The V end was cut by 7 bases, the J end by 9 bases, with 15 bases between. Germline CDR1 reads LNHDA; CDR2 reads SQIVND (reference sequence). In DNA form, the CDR3 reads TGTGCCAGTAAATTTGCACAGGGCTGGGAGCTGTTTTTT. It codes for CASKFAQGWELFF.

The chain joins TRBV5-4 to TRBJ2-5, with no clear D. Trimming shortened V by 3 bases and J by 2 bases, and 14 bases separated the two germline ends. The CDR3 has 15 amino acids. CDR1 and CDR2 (germline): SGHNT, YYREEE (reference sequence). The CDR3 DNA follows: TGTGCCAGCAGCTCCGGGCCGACCGAACAAGAGACCCAGTACTTC. Amino acid sequence: CASSSGPTEQETQYF. Combining the CDR3 with reference TRBV5-4 and TRBJ2-5 gives the whole variable domain ETGVTQSPTHLIKTRGQQVTLRCSSQSGHNTVSWYQQALGQGPQFIFQYYREEENGRGNFPPRFSGLQFPNYSSELNVNALELDDSALYLCASSSGPTEQETQYFGPGTRLLVL.

This clonotype was detected a few times. The rearrangement joins TRBV2 to TRBJ2-7; maybe TRBD2 (5 bases). Germline assignment: CDR1 SNHLY and CDR2 FYNNEI. This CDR3 is 12 amino acids long. V lost 8 bases and J 1 base, leaving 9 bases between the germline ends. The CDR3 nucleotides are TGTGCCAGCGGAGAGCGGTCCTACGAGCAGTACTTC. Protein sequence: CASGERSYEQYF.

This clonotype was seen a single time. The chain is built from TRBV3-1 and TRBJ2-1; TRBD2 agrees at 10 bases. The CDR3 has 15 residues. Trimming cost V 5 bases and J 9 bases; bases outside gene matches: 10. CDR1 and CDR2 (germline): LGHDT, YNNKEL (reference sequence). CDR3 amino acids: CASSWSGRARSEQFF. DNA of the CDR3: TGTGCCAGCAGCTGGAGCGGGAGGGCCCGTTCTGAGCAGTTCTTC.

V gene TRBV29-1 combines with J gene TRBJ1-2; 10 bases match TRBD1. The CDR3 spans 16 residues. CDR1 is SQVTM and CDR2 is ANQGSEA in the germline V gene. V lost 5 bases, J lost 6 bases, and 15 bases stayed unmatched. CDR3 sequence: CSVWPGTGDLRHGYTF. The CDR3 DNA sequence: TGCAGCGTTTGGCCGGGGACAGGGGATCTTAGGCATGGCTACACCTTC.

This clonotype was recorded many times. The rearrangement uses TRBV6-1 and TRBJ1-2; tentative D call: TRBD1 (5 bases). This CDR3 has 14 amino acids. Germline V lookup: CDR1 MNHNS, CDR2 SASEGT. The V gene lost 8 bases and the J gene lost 5 bases, with 18 bases spanning the gap. In DNA, the CDR3 is TGTGCCAGCGGCGCAGGGCCGGGTACTTATGGCTACACCTTC. Protein sequence: CASGAGPGTYGYTF.

This clonotype appeared a few times. The chain uses TRBV15 and TRBJ2-1; D ambiguous. The ends were cut back, 2 bases at V and 4 bases at J, with 15 bases in the middle. Germline V gives CDR1 LNHNV, CDR2 YYDKDF (reference sequence). CDR3 length equals 16 residues. This CDR3 reads CATSRSPRGGYNEQFF. DNA for the CDR3: TGTGCCACCAGCAGATCGCCACGAGGCGGATACAATGAGCAGTTCTTC. The complete variable domain, with remaining parts taken from reference TRBV15 and TRBJ2-1, reads DAMVIQNPRYQVTQFGKPVTLSCSQTLNHNVMYWYQQKSSQAPKLLFHYYDKDFNNEADTPDNFQSRRPNTSFCFLDIRSPGLGDTAMYLCATSRSPRGGYNEQFFGPGTRLTVL.

This clonotype came up many times. The chain's CDR3 is CSARDPDRDAYTF. DNA of the CDR3: TGCAGTGCTAGAGATCCGGACAGGGACGCCTACACCTTC. The rearrangement joins TRBV20-1 to TRBJ1-2; the match to TRBD1 covers 8 bases. Germline lookup yields CDR1 DFQATT and CDR2 SNEGSKA (reference sequence). Trimming at V came to 0 bases and at J to 10 bases, leaving 7 bases not matched to a gene. The length of the CDR3 is 13 residues.

The V call is TRBV3-1, the J call TRBJ2-1; D gene uncertain. CDR1 and CDR2 from the germline V gene are LGHDT and YNNKEL (reference sequence). CDR3 length: 12 residues. V lost 6 bases and J 7 bases, leaving 10 bases between the germline ends. CDR3: CASRAGWNEQFF. DNA of the CDR3: TGTGCCAGCAGAGCCGGGTGGAATGAGCAGTTCTTC.

V is TRBV20-1 and J is TRBJ2-7; 13 nucleotides match TRBD2. The CDR3 is 19 amino acids. J lost 6 bases, V lost 0 bases, and 17 bases had no gene match. The germline V gene has CDR1 DFQATT and CDR2 SNEGSKA (reference sequence). The CDR3 DNA reads TGCAGTGCTAGAGATCCGACTAGCGGGAGGTCTCTGAGGTTGGGCGAGCAGTACTTC. Translated, it gives CSARDPTSGRSLRLGEQYF.

The rearrangement joins TRBV7-9 to TRBJ2-3; D gene ambiguous. The V end lost 1 base, the J end lost 5 bases, and 4 bases lay between the germline ends. From germline, CDR1 is SEHNR and CDR2 FQNEAQ (reference sequence). The CDR3 consists of 12 residues. This chain's CDR3 is CASSLVIDTQYF. The CDR3 DNA reads TGTGCCAGCAGCTTAGTGATAGATACGCAGTATTTT.

This clonotype has just a few counts. A junction end diverges from the germline sequence, so it may reflect a read error. The chain uses TRBV7-6 and TRBJ2-7, with 7 nucleotides matching TRBD2. The CDR3 contains 17 residues. Germline V CDR1 and CDR2: SGHVS, FNYEAQ. The CDR3, as DNA: TGTGCCAGCAGCTTAATGGGCCAGCGGGAAGGTAGTTACGGGCAGTACTTC. Translation: CASSLMGQREGSYGQYF.

This clonotype was detected ten times or more. The rearrangement joins TRBV7-2 to TRBJ1-2; tentative D call: TRBD1 (6 bases). Trimming left V 5 bases short and J 3 bases short, with 10 bases between. Germline CDR1 SGHTA, CDR2 FQGNSA. The CDR3 spans 13 residues. This CDR3 reads CASSKDSYYGYTF. In DNA form, the CDR3 reads TGTGCCAGCAGCAAGGACAGCTACTATGGCTACACCTTC.